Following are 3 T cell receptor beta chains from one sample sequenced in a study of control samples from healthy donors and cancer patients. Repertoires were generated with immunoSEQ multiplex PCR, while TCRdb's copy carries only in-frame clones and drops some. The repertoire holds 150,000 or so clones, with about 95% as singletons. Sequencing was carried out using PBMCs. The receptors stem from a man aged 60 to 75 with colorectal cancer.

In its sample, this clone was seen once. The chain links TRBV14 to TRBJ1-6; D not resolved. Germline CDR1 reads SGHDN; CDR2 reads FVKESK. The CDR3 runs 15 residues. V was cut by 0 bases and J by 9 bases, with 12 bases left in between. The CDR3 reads CASSQEDRAISPLHF. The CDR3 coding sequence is TGTGCCAGCAGCCAAGAAGATAGGGCCATTTCACCCCTCCACTTT.

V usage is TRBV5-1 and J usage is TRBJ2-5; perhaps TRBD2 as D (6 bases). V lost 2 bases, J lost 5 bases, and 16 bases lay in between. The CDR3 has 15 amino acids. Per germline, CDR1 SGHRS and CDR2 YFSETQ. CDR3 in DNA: TGCGCCAGCAGCTTACGGGACTCCTGGGGGGAGACCCAGTACTTC. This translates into CASSLRDSWGETQYF. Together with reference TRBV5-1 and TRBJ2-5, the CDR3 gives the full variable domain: KAGVTQTPRYLIKTRGQQVTLSCSPISGHRSVSWYQQTPGQGLQFLFEYFSETQRNKGNFPGRFSGRQFSNSRSEMNVSTLELGDSALYLCASSLRDSWGETQYFGPGTRLLVL.

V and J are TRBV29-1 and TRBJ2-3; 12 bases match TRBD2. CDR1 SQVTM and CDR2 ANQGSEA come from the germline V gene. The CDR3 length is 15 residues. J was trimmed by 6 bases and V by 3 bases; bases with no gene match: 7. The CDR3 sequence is CSVELAGGPRDTQYF. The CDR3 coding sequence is TGCAGCGTTGAGCTAGCGGGGGGGCCACGTGATACGCAGTATTTT.